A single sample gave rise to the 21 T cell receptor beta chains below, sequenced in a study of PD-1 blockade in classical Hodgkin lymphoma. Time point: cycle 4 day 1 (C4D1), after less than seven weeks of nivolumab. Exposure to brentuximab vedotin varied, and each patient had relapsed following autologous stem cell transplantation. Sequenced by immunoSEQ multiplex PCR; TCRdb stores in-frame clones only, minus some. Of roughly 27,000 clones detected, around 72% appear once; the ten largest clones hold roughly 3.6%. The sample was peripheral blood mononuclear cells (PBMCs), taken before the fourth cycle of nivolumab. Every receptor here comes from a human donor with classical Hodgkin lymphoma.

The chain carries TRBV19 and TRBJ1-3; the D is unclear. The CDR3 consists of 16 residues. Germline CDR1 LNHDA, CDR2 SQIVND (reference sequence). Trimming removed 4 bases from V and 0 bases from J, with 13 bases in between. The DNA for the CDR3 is TGTGCCAGTAGTAGGGCTTACCGGAGCTCTGGAAACACCATATATTTT. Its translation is CASSRAYRSSGNTIYF.

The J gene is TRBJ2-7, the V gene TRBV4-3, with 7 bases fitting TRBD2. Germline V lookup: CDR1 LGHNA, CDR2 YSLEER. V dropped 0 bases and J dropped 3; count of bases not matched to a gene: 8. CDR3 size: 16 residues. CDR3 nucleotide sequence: TGCGCCAGCAGCCAAGAAGAGGGACTAAAAGTCTACGAGCAGTACTTC. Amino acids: CASSQEEGLKVYEQYF.

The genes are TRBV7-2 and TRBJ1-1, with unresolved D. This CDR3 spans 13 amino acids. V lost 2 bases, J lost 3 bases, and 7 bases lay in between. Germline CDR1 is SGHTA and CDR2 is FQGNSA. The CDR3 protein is CASSLRADTEAFF. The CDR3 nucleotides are TGTGCCAGCAGCTTAAGGGCGGACACTGAAGCTTTCTTT.

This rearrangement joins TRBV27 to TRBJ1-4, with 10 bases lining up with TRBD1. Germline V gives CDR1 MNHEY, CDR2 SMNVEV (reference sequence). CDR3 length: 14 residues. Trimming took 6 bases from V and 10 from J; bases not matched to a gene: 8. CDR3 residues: CASRRDRGLGKLFF. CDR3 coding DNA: TGTGCCAGCAGACGGGACAGGGGTCTTGGAAAACTGTTTTTT.

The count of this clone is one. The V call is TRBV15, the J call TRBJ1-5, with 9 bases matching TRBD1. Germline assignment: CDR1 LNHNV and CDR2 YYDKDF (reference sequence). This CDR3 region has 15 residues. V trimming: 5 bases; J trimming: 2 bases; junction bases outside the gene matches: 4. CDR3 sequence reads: CATSGTGRGNQPQHF. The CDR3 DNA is TGTGCCACCAGCGGGACAGGGCGGGGCAATCAGCCCCAGCATTTT.

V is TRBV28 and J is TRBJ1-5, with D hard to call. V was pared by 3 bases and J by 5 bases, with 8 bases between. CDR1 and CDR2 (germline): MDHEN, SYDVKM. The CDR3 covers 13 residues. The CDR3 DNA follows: TGTGCCAGCAGTTTTCGATCGGATCAGCCCCAGCATTTT. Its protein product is CASSFRSDQPQHF.

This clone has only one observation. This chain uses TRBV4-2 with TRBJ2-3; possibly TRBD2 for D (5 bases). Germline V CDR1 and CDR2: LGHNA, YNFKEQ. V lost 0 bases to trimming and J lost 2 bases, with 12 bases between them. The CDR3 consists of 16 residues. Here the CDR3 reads CASSQDPDSYTDTQYF. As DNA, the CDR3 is TGTGCCAGCAGCCAAGATCCGGACTCATACACAGATACGCAGTATTTT.

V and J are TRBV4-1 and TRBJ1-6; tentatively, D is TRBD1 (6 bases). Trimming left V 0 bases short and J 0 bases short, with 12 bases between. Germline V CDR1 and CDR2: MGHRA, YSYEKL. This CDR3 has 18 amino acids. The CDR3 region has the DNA TGCGCCAGCAGCCAAGAGGGGGGCCGAAGCTCCTATAATTCACCCCTCCACTTT. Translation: CASSQEGGRSSYNSPLHF.

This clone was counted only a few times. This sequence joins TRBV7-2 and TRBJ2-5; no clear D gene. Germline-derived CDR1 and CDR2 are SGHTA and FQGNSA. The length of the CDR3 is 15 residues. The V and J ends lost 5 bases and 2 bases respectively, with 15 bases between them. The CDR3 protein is CASSRRNRGQETQYF. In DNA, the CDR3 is TGTGCCAGCAGCCGACGTAACAGAGGTCAAGAGACCCAGTACTTC.

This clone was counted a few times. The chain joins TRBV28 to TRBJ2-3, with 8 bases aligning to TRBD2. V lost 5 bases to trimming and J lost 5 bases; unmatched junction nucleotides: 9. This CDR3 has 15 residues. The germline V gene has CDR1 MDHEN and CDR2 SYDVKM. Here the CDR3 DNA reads TGTGCCAGCAGTCCCGGGACTAGAGAGGTAGATACGCAGTATTTT. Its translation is CASSPGTREVDTQYF.

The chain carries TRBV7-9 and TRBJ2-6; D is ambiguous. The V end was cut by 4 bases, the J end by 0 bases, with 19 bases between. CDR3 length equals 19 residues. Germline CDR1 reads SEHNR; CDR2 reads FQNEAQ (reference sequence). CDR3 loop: CASSSPSVGPSSGANVLTF. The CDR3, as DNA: TGTGCCAGCAGCTCCCCTAGTGTAGGTCCGAGCTCTGGGGCCAACGTCCTGACTTTC.

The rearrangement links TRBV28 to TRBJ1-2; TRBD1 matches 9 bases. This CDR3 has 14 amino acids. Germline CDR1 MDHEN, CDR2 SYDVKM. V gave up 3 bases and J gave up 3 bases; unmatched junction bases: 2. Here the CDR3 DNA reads TGTGCCAGCAGTTTGGGACAGGGCTACTATGGCTACACCTTC. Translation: CASSLGQGYYGYTF.

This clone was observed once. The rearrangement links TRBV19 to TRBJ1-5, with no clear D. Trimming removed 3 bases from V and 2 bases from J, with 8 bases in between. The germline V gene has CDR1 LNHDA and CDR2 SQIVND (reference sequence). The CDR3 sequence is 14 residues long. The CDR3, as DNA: TGTGCCAGTAGTATTCAGGCAGGCAATCAGCCCCAGCATTTT. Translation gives CASSIQAGNQPQHF.

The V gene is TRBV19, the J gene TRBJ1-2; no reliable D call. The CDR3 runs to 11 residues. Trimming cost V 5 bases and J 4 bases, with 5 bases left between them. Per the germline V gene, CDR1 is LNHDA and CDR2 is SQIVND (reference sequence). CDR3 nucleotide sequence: TGTGCCAGTAGTTGGGGCTATGGCTACACCTTC. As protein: CASSWGYGYTF. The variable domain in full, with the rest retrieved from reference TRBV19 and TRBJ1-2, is DGGITQSPKYLFRKEGQNVTLSCEQNLNHDAMYWYRQDPGQGLRLIYYSQIVNDFQKGDIAEGYSVSREKKESFPLTVTSAQKNPTAFYLCASSWGYGYTFGSGTRLTVV.

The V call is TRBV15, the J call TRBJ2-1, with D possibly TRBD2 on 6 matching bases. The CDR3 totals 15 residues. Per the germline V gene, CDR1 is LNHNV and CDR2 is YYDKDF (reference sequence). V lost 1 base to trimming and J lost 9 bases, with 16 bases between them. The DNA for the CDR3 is TGTGCCACCAGCAGAGGCGGAAGTGGGGGAGGTGAGCAGTTCTTC. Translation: CATSRGGSGGGEQFF.

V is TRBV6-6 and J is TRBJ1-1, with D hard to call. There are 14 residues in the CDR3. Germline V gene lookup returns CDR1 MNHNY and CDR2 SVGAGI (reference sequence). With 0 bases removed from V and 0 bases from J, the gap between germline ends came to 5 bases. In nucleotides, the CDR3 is TGTGCCAGCAGTTACTCGTACGTGAACACTGAAGCTTTCTTT. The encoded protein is CASSYSYVNTEAFF.

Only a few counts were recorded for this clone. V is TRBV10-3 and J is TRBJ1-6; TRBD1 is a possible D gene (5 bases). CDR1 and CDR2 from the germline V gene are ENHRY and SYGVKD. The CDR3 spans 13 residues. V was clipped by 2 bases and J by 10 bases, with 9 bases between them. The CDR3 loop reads CAISERGGSPLHF. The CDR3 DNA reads TGTGCCATCAGTGAGAGGGGTGGGTCACCCCTCCACTTT.

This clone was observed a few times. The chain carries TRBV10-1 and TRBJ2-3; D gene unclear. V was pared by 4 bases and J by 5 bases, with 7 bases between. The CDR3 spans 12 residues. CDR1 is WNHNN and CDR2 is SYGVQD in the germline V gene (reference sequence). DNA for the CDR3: TGCGCCAGCAGTGCGGGTGGAGATACGCAGTATTTT. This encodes CASSAGGDTQYF.

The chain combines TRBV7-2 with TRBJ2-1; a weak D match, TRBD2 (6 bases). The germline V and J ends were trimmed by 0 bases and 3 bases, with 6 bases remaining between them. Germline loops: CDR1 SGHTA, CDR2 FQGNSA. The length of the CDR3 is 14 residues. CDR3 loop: CASSLAGGYNEQFF. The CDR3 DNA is TGTGCCAGCAGCTTAGCGGGGGGCTACAATGAGCAGTTCTTC.

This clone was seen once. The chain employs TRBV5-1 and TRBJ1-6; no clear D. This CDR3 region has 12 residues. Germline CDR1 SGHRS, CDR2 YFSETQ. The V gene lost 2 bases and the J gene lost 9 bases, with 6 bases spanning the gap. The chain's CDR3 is CASSLSGSPLHF. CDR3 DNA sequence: TGCGCCAGCAGCTTATCCGGTTCACCCCTCCACTTT.

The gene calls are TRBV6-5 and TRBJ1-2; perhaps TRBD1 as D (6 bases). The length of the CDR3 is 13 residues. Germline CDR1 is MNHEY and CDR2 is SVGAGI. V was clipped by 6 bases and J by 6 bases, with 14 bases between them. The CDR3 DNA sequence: TGTGCCAGCAGCTCCTACAGGGAAAATGGCTACACCTTC. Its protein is CASSSYRENGYTF.